This passage covers 13 T cell receptor beta chains from one sample sequenced in a study of OX40 agonist ivuxolimab in advanced cancers. Measured with immunoSEQ multiplex PCR; TCRdb has only the in-frame clones, and not every one. The sample carries 30,000 to 45,000 clones, about 89% recorded once. Sample: CD4+ or CD8+ T cells sorted from blood, taken in a trial of the OX40 agonist ivuxolimab. The receptors derive from an adult with an advanced solid tumor such as melanoma, head and neck, liver or kidney cancer.

This clone was detected once. The chain uses TRBV9 and TRBJ2-3; 7 positions match TRBD1. The CDR3 sequence is 14 residues long. Trimming removed 0 bases from V and 4 bases from J; junction bases left unmatched: 2. CDR1 and CDR2 (germline): SGDLS, YYNGEE. The CDR3 region is CASSVAQGADTQYF. The CDR3, as DNA: TGTGCCAGCAGCGTAGCTCAGGGGGCAGATACGCAGTATTTT.

For the CDR3, the DNA is TGTGCCAGCAGCCACGTAGATGCCGGGACAGGGTTGGTGCCCCAGCATTTT. This gives the protein CASSHVDAGTGLVPQHF. The chain has TRBV28 and TRBJ1-5; TRBD1 matches at 9 bases. The trim removed 6 bases at V and 9 bases at J, leaving 18 bases unmatched. Per the germline V gene, CDR1 is MDHEN and CDR2 is SYDVKM. The CDR3 is 17 amino acids.

The chain uses TRBV7-9 and TRBJ2-1; a weak D match, TRBD2 (6 bases). V was shortened by 0 bases and J by 6 bases, with 6 bases between the two germline ends. Germline V gene lookup returns CDR1 SEHNR and CDR2 FQNEAQ (reference sequence). The CDR3 has 13 amino acids. CDR3 DNA sequence: TGTGCCAGCAGCTTAGCGCGGGGCAATGAGCAGTTCTTC. Its protein is CASSLARGNEQFF. The full variable domain, with the rest looked up from reference TRBV7-9 and TRBJ2-1, is DTGVSQNPRHKITKRGQNVTFRCDPISEHNRLYWYRQTLGQGPEFLTYFQNEAQLEKSRLLSDRFSAERPKGSFSTLEIQRTEQGDSAMYLCASSLARGNEQFFGPGTRLTVL.

The chain carries TRBV19 and TRBJ2-3; 10 positions match TRBD2. The V segment lost 0 bases and the J segment 1 base; nucleotides outside the gene matches: 1. Germline V gene sequence: CDR1 LNHDA, CDR2 SQIVND (reference sequence). This CDR3 is 16 amino acids long. The CDR3 coding sequence is TGTGCCAGTAGTATAGATGGACTAGCGGGCACAGATACGCAGTATTTT. Translation gives CASSIDGLAGTDTQYF.

This clone was seen only a few times. The chain combines TRBV9 with TRBJ1-4; D unclear. V was clipped by 0 bases and J by 5 bases, with 11 bases between them. The CDR3 runs 15 residues. The germline gives CDR1 SGDLS, CDR2 YYNGEE. The CDR3 DNA follows: TGTGCCAGCAGCGTAGTAGGTTCCATAAATGAAAAACTGTTTTTT. Protein: CASSVVGSINEKLFF.

The chain is built from TRBV30 and TRBJ2-5; 9 bases agree with TRBD2. The CDR3 is 18 residues long. Germline V gene sequence: CDR1 GTSNPN, CDR2 SVGIG (reference sequence). With V trimmed by 3 bases and J by 1 base, 15 bases remained unmatched. The CDR3 loop is CAWSQGRQTSGPQETQYF. CDR3 nucleotide sequence: TGTGCCTGGAGCCAGGGGCGGCAGACTAGCGGACCCCAAGAGACCCAGTACTTC.

V and J are TRBV2 and TRBJ1-5, with 7 bases identical to TRBD1. Germline V gives CDR1 SNHLY, CDR2 FYNNEI. V was pared by 4 bases and J by 3 bases, with 12 bases of the junction left unmatched. The CDR3 consists of 17 residues. CDR3 sequence (DNA): TGTGCCAGCAGTGGGACGACAGGGAGGGTAAACAATCAGCCCCAGCATTTT. Protein: CASSGTTGRVNNQPQHF. The variable domain in full, with the rest retrieved from reference TRBV2 and TRBJ1-5, is EPEVTQTPSHQVTQMGQEVILRCVPISNHLYFYWYRQILGQKVEFLVSFYNNEISEKSEIFDDQFSVERPDGSNFTLKIRSTKLEDSAMYFCASSGTTGRVNNQPQHFGDGTRLSIL.

The V call is TRBV2, the J call TRBJ2-7; no firm D call. The CDR3 runs to 13 residues. Trimming pared 3 bases from V and 5 bases from J, leaving 11 bases between. Germline values: CDR1 SNHLY, CDR2 FYNNEI. This chain's CDR3 is CASSEGMGNEQYF. The CDR3 DNA reads TGTGCCAGCAGTGAGGGTATGGGCAACGAGCAGTACTTC.

This clone has more than one count but fewer than ten. The J gene is TRBJ2-5, the V gene TRBV2, with D maybe TRBD1 (5 bases). Trimming removed 3 bases from V and 1 base from J, with 15 bases in between. From germline, CDR1 is SNHLY and CDR2 FYNNEI. The CDR3 sequence is 16 residues long. The CDR3: CASSDFMTALQETQYF. The CDR3 DNA sequence: TGTGCCAGCAGTGATTTCATGACAGCCCTCCAAGAGACCCAGTACTTC.

This rearrangement joins TRBV11-1 to TRBJ2-7, with D possibly TRBD1 on 6 matching bases. There are 14 residues in the CDR3. Germline CDR1 and CDR2: SGHAT and FQDESV (reference sequence). V gave up 5 bases and J gave up 0 bases, with 11 bases separating them. The CDR3 region has the DNA TGTGCCAGCAGCCCCGGCAGGGGCTCCTACGAGCAGTACTTC. Translation: CASSPGRGSYEQYF.

The V call is TRBV5-8, the J call TRBJ2-7, with D maybe TRBD1 (5 bases). Germline values: CDR1 SGHTS, CDR2 YDEGEE. The V end lost 4 bases, the J end lost 7 bases, and 9 bases lay between the germline ends. The CDR3 contains 11 residues. CDR3 nucleotide sequence: TGTGCCAGCAGCCTTTGGACAGAGCAGTACTTC. Translating it yields CASSLWTEQYF.

The chain links TRBV11-2 to TRBJ1-3, with unresolved D. V was cut by 5 bases and J by 1 base, with 6 bases left in between. Germline V gene sequence: CDR1 SGHAT, CDR2 FQNNGV. The CDR3 length is 13 residues. In nucleotides, the CDR3 is TGTGCCAGCAGCGGCAAATCTGGAAACACCATATATTTT. It encodes CASSGKSGNTIYF.

The chain uses TRBV6-5 and TRBJ2-7; 11 nucleotides align to TRBD2. CDR1 and CDR2 from the germline V gene are MNHEY and SVGAGI. This CDR3 is 14 amino acids long. V trimming: 6 bases; J trimming: 3 bases; junction bases outside the gene matches: 4. The CDR3: CASSSGTSGYEQYF. CDR3 nucleotides: TGTGCCAGCAGCTCCGGGACTAGCGGCTACGAGCAGTACTTC.